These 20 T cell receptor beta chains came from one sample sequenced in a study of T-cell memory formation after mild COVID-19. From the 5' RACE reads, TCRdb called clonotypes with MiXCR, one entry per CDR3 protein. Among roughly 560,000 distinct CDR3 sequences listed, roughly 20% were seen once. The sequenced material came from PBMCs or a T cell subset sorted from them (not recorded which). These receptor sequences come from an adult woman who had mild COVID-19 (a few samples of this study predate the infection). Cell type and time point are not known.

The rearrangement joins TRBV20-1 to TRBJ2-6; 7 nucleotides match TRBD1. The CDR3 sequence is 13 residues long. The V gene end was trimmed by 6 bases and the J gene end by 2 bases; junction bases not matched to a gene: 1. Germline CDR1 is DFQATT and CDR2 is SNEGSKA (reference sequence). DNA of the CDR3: TGCAGTGCCGGGACAGCTGGGGCCAACGTCCTGACTTTC. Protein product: CSAGTAGANVLTF.

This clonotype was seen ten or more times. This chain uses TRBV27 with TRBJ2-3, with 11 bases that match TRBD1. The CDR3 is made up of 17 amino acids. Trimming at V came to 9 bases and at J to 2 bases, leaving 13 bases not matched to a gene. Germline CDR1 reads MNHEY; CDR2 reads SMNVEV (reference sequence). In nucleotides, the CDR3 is TGTGCCAGTTCGGGGACAGGGGGTTCCCTTTTCACAGATACGCAGTATTTT. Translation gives CASSGTGGSLFTDTQYF.

DNA for the CDR3: TGTGCCAGCACCGTCCTCGGGGGGAACAATGAGCAGTTCTTC. Its protein is CASTVLGGNNEQFF. J is TRBJ2-1 and V is TRBV7-9, with 7 positions matching TRBD2. V was pared by 7 bases and J by 5 bases, with 8 bases of the junction left unmatched. The CDR3 consists of 14 residues. Germline V gene lookup returns CDR1 SEHNR and CDR2 FQNEAQ (reference sequence).

CDR3 bases: TGTGCCAGAAGTGCCCTTATGGGACGGCCGTCTTATGGCTACACCTTC. Residues: CARSALMGRPSYGYTF. The chain combines TRBV6-5 with TRBJ1-2; D is possibly TRBD1 (5 bases). This CDR3 is built from 16 residues. Germline CDR1 and CDR2: MNHEY and SVGAGI. With 9 bases removed from V and 5 bases from J, the gap between germline ends came to 25 bases.

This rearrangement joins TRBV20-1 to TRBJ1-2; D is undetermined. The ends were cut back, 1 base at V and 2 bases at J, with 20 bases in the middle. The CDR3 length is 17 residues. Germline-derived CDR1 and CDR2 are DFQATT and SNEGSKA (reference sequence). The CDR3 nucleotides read TGCAGTGCTAGAGGGGCCCAGGTCGGGGAGGTAAACTATGGCTACACCTTC. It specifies CSARGAQVGEVNYGYTF.

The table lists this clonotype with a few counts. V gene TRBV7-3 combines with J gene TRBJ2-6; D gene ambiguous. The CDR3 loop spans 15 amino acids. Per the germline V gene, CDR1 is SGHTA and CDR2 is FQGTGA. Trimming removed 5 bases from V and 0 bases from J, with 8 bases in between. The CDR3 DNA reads TGTGCCAGCAGCCCCACTTCCTCTGGGGCCAACGTCCTGACTTTC. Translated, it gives CASSPTSSGANVLTF.

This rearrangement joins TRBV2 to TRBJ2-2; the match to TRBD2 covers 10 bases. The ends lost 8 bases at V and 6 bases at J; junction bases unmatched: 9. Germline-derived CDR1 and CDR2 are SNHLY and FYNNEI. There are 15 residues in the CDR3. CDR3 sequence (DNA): TGTGCCAGCCGCCCAGCGGGAGGGGCATCCGGGGAGCTGTTTTTT. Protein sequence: CASRPAGGASGELFF.

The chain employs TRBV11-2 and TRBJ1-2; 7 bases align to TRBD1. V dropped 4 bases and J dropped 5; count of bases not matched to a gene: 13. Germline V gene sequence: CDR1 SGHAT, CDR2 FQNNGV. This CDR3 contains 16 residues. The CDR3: CASSSTQGGGFYGYTF. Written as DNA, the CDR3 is TGTGCCAGCAGCTCCACCCAGGGGGGGGGGTTTTATGGCTACACCTTC. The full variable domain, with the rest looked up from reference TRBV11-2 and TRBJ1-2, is EAGVAQSPRYKIIEKRQSVAFWCNPISGHATLYWYQQILGQGPKLLIQFQNNGVVDDSQLPKDRFSAERLKGVDSTLKIQPAKLEDSAVYLCASSSTQGGGFYGYTFGSGTRLTVV.

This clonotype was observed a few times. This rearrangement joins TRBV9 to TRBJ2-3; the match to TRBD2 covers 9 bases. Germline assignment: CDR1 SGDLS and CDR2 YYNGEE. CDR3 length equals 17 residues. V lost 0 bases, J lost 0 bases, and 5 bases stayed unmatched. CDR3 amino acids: CASSVGKTSGSTDTQYF. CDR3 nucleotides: TGTGCCAGCAGCGTAGGGAAGACTAGCGGTAGCACAGATACGCAGTATTTT.

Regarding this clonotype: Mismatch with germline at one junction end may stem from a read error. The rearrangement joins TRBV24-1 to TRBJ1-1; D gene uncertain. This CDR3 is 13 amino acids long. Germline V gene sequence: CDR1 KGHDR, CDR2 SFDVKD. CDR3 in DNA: TGTGCCACCAGTGGGTTTCAGTCTGCTGAAGCCTTCTTT. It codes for CATSGFQSAEAFF.

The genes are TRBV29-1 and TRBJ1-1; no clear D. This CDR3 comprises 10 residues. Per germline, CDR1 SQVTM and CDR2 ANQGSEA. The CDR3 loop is CRAAGTEAFF. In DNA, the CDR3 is TGCAGGGCCGCTGGGACTGAAGCTTTCTTT.

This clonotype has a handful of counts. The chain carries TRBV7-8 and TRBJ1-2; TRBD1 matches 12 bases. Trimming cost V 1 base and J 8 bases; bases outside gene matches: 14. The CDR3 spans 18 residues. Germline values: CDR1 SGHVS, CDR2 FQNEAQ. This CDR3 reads CASSLVPPGTGGVGGYTF. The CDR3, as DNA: TGTGCCAGCAGCTTAGTGCCGCCTGGGACAGGGGGCGTGGGGGGCTACACCTTC.

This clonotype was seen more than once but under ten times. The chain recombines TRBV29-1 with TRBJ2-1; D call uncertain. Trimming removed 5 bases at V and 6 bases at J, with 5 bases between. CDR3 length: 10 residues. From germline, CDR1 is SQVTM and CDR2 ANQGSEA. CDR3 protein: CSVRANEQFF. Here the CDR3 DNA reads TGCAGCGTTCGCGCCAATGAGCAGTTCTTC.

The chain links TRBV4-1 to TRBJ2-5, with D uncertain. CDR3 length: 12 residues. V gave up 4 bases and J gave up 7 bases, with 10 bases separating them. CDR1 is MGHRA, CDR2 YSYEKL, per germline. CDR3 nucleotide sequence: TGCGCCAGCAGCCCCCCCCGTGGGACCCAGTACTTC. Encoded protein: CASSPPRGTQYF.

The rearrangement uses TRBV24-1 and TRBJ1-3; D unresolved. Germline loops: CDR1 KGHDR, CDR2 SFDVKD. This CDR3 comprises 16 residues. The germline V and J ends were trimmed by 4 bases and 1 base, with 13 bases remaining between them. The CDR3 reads CATSDPDGRSGNTIYF. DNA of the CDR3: TGTGCCACCAGTGACCCTGACGGTCGTTCTGGAAACACCATATATTTT.

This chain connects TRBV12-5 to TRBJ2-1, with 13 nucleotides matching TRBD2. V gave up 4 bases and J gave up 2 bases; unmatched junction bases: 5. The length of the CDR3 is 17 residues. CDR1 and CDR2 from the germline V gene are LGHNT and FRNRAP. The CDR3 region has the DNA TGTGCTAGTGGTTCCAGAGGGACTAGCGGGACCTACAATGAGCAGTTCTTC. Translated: CASGSRGTSGTYNEQFF.

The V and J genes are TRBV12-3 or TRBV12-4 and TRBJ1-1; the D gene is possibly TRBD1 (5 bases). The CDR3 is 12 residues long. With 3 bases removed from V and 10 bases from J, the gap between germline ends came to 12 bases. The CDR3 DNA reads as TGTGCCAGCAGTTTCCCCGGGGGGGGAGCTTTCTTT. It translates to CASSFPGGGAFF.

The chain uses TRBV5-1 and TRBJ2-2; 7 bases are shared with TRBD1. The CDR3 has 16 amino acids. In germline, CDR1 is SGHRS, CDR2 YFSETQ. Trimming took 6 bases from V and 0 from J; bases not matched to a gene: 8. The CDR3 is CASKVQGSTNTGELFF. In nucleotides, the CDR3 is TGCGCCAGCAAAGTACAGGGGTCTACGAACACCGGGGAGCTGTTTTTT.

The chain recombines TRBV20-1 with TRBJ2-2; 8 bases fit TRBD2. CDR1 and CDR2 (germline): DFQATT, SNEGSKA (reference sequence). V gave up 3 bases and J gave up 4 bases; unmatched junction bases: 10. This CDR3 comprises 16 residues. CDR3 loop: CSASLPGGGSTGELFF. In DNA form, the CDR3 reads TGCAGTGCTAGCCTCCCGGGGGGGGGTTCCACCGGGGAGCTGTTTTTT.

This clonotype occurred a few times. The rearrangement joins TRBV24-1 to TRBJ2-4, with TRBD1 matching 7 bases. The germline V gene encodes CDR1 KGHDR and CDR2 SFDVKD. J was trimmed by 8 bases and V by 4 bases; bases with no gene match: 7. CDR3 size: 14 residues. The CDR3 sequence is CATSDPGQFDIQYF. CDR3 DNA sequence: TGTGCCACCAGTGACCCGGGACAGTTTGACATTCAGTACTTC.